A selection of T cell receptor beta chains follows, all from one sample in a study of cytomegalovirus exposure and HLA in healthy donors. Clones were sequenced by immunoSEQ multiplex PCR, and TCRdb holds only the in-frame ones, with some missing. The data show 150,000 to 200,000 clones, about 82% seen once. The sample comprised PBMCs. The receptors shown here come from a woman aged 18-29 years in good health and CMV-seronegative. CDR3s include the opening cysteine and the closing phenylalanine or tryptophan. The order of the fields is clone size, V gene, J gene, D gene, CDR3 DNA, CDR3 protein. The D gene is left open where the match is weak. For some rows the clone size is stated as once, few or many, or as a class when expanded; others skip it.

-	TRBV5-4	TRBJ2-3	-	TGTGCTATACCCCGGGACTCAGCAGATACGCAGTATTTT	CAIPRDSADTQYF
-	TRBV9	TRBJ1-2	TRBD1	TGTGCCAGCAAAATGACAGGGGACGTAGGGGGCTACACCTTC	CASKMTGDVGGYTF
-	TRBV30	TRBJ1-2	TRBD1	TGTGCCTGGAAACCTAGACAGGGGGCGAACTATGGCTACACCTTC	CAWKPRQGANYGYTF
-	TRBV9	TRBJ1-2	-	TGTGCCAGCAGCGTAGCTTCGTGGACAGCAAACTATGGCTACACCTTC	CASSVASWTANYGYTF
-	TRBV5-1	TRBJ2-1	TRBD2	TGCGCCAGCAGCCCAGGGAGGACTAGCGGGGGAAGCTCCTACAATGAGCAGTTCTTC	CASSPGRTSGGSSYNEQFF
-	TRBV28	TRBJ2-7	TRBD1	TGTGCCAGCAGTAGGACAGGGGGCCGACGCTACGAGCAGTACTTC	CASSRTGGRRYEQYF
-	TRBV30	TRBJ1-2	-	TGTGCCTGGAGTGGGCCTTCCCCTCGACAAGGCTATGGCTACACCTTC	CAWSGPSPRQGYGYTF
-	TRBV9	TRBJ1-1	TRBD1	TGTGCCAGCAGCCCCCGGACAGGGGAAAGCACTGAAGCTTTCTTT	CASSPRTGESTEAFF
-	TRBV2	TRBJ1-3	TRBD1	TGTGCCAGCACAGGACAGGGCCCGAGCTCTGGAAACACCATATATTTT	CASTGQGPSSGNTIYF
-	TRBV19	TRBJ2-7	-	TGTGCCAGTAATACCCTGGGGTCAGGGAACTCCTACGAGCAGTACTTC	CASNTLGSGNSYEQYF
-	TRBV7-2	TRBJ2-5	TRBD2	TGTGCCAGCAGCCCGGGGGGGTTCCAAGAGACCCAGTACTTC	CASSPGGFQETQYF
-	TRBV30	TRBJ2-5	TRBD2	TGTGCCTGGAGTGTACAGCGGGGGGGCCGGGAGACCCAGTACTTC	CAWSVQRGGRETQYF
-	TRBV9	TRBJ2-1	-	TGTGCCAGCAGCGTAGTGTCGAGTTACAATGAGCAGTTCTTC	CASSVVSSYNEQFF
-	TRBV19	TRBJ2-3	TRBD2	TGTGCCAGTAGTATTCTAGCGGGGGCCACAGATACGCAGTATTTT	CASSILAGATDTQYF
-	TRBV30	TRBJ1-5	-	TGTGCCTGGAGTCCCCAGGGGTATCAGCCCCAGCATTTT	CAWSPQGYQPQHF
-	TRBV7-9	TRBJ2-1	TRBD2	TGTGCCAGCAGCTTGACTAGCGGGGACAATGAGCAGTTCTTC	CASSLTSGDNEQFF
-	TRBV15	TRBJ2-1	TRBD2	TGTGCCACCAGCAGTCTCGGGACTAGCGGGAGGTTATCCATTTACAATGAGCAGTTCTTC	CATSSLGTSGRLSIYNEQFF
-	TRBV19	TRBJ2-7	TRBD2	TGTGCCAGTAGTACCAACTCTTGGACTAGCGGGGGCGAGCAGTACTTC	CASSTNSWTSGGEQYF
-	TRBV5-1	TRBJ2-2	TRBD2	TGCGCCAGCAGCCACCAATCTAGCGGGAGGGCCTTGGGGACCGGGGAGCTGTTTTTT	CASSHQSSGRALGTGELFF
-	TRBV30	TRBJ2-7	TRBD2	TGTGCCTGGAATAGACTAGCGGGGATCGAGCAGTACTTC	CAWNRLAGIEQYF
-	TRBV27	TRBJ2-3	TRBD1	TGTGCCAGCAGGACAGGGGTACCAGATACGCAGTATTTT	CASRTGVPDTQYF
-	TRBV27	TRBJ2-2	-	TGTGCCAGCAGTCCCTCCGGGACAAAAGAAACCGGGGAGCTGTTTTTT	CASSPSGTKETGELFF
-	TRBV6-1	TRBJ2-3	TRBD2	TGTGCCAGCTGGCATAGCGGGGATCGCACAGATACGCAGTATTTT	CASWHSGDRTDTQYF
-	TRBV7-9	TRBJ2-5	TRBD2	TGTGCCAGCAGGAGGGGACTAGCGGGAGTCGGAGAGACCCAGTACTTC	CASRRGLAGVGETQYF
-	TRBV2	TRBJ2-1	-	TGTGCCAGCTTCCTGTTGCTACGATACAATGAGCAGTTCTTC	CASFLLLRYNEQFF
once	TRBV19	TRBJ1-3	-	TGTGCCAGTAGGACTGACAGGCACTCTGGAAACACCATATATTTT	CASRTDRHSGNTIYF
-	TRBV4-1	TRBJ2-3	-	TGCGCCAGCAGCCAAGATCCCCGGGAGACAGATACGCAGTATTTT	CASSQDPRETDTQYF
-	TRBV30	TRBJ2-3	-	TGTGCCTGGAGTGTAGGGGCAGATACGCAGTATTTT	CAWSVGADTQYF
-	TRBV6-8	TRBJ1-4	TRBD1	TGTGCCAGCAGTTACGGGCAGGGGGCTTGGGTTTACTGTGAAAAACTGTTTTTT	CASSYGQGAWVYCEKLFF
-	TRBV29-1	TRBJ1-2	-	TGCAGCGTTGAAGGCAGGGTGTGGGGTGGCTACACCTTC	CSVEGRVWGGYTF
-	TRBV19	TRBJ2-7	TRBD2	TGTGCCAGTAGTATCCGTAGCGGGAGCTCCTACGAGCAGTACTTC	CASSIRSGSSYEQYF
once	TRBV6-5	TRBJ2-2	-	TGTGCCAGCAGTTACTCGTCCGGGTTTAGCACCGGGGAGCTGTTTTTT	CASSYSSGFSTGELFF
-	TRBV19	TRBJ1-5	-	TGTGCCAGTAGTATCGGGTCCGTCCAGCCCCAGCATTTT	CASSIGSVQPQHF
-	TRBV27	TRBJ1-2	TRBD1	TGTGCCAGCAGTTCCAGGGGGAACTATGGCTACACCTTC	CASSSRGNYGYTF
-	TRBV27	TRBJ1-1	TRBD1	TGTGCCAGCACCCCGACAGGGTTCAGTGACACTGAAGCTTTCTTT	CASTPTGFSDTEAFF
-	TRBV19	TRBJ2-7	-	TGTGCCAGTAGTACTGGACAGACCTACGAGCAGTACTTC	CASSTGQTYEQYF
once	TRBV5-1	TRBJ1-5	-	TGCGCCAGCAGCTTGGAAACAGGTGATCAGCCCCAGCATTTT	CASSLETGDQPQHF
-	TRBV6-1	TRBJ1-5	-	TGTGCCAGCTCAGTTCAGAACCTCAATCAGCCCCAGCATTTT	CASSVQNLNQPQHF
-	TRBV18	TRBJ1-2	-	TGTGCCAGCTGCCCGTCCTCGTCGAGTGGCTACACCTTC	CASCPSSSSGYTF
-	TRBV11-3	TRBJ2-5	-	TGTGCCAGCAGCTTAAGGTTCGCCGGGGCCGCGGGGGAGACCCAGTACTTC	CASSLRFAGAAGETQYF
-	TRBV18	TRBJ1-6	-	TGTGCCAGCTCACCCGGGCAGGGTTCACCCCTCCACTTT	CASSPGQGSPLHF
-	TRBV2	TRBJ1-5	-	TGTGCCAGCAGTGAAAAATCTCGCAATCAGCCCCAGCATTTT	CASSEKSRNQPQHF
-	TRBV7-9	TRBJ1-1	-	TGTGCCAGCAGCTTATTTGGAGGGAACACTGAAGCTTTCTTT	CASSLFGGNTEAFF
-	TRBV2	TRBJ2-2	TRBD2	TGTGCCAGCAAACCCTCACGACTAGCAACCGGGGAGCTGTTTTTT	CASKPSRLATGELFF
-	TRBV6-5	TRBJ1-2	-	TGTGCCAGCAGTAGAGGGACTGTCTATGGCTACACCTTC	CASSRGTVYGYTF
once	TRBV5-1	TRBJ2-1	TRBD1	TGCGCCAGCAGCTTGGCGGGGCCCCAGGGGGCGCATGAGCAGTTCTTC	CASSLAGPQGAHEQFF